The 25 T cell receptor beta chains below all came from one sample that was sequenced in a study of cytomegalovirus exposure and HLA in healthy donors. TCRdb's table, derived via immunoSEQ multiplex PCR, lists solely in-frame clones and lacks some. Found here are approximately 170,000 clones, 85% of them singletons; the top ten hold 2% to 2.5%. Specimen: PBMCs. All receptors derive from a man younger than 40 in good health and CMV-seropositive.

V is TRBV6-6 and J is TRBJ2-7, with 8 nucleotides matching TRBD1. The germline V gene encodes CDR1 MNHNY and CDR2 SVGAGI (reference sequence). The CDR3 has 14 amino acids. The V and J ends lost 5 bases and 7 bases, in that order; junction bases with no gene match: 10. This chain's CDR3 is CASSETGVSGEQYF. The CDR3 DNA follows: TGTGCCAGCAGTGAGACAGGGGTTTCGGGGGAGCAGTACTTC.

This clone was seen a single time. The rearrangement links TRBV7-8 to TRBJ1-1, with D unresolved. Germline V gives CDR1 SGHVS, CDR2 FQNEAQ. Trimming removed 0 bases at V and 5 bases at J, with 10 bases between. The CDR3 is 14 residues long. The CDR3 loop is CASSLAVIGTEAFF. The CDR3 DNA reads as TGTGCCAGCAGCTTAGCCGTAATCGGGACTGAAGCTTTCTTT.

CDR3 in amino acids: CAISESGGGADIQYF. The CDR3 DNA reads as TGTGCCATCAGTGAGTCAGGAGGGGGCGCGGACATTCAGTACTTC. This rearrangement joins TRBV10-3 to TRBJ2-4; possibly TRBD1 for D (7 bases). The CDR3 sequence is 15 residues long. CDR1 and CDR2 (germline): ENHRY, SYGVKD. Trimming cost V 0 bases and J 8 bases, with 14 bases left between them.

The J gene is TRBJ2-7, the V gene TRBV2; D gene uncertain. The CDR3 is 14 amino acids. V was shortened by 5 bases and J by 4 bases, with 15 bases between the two germline ends. Germline CDR1 reads SNHLY; CDR2 reads FYNNEI. The CDR3 region is CASSRSGLGYEQYF. The DNA of the CDR3 is TGTGCCAGCAGTCGCTCGGGTCTAGGTTACGAGCAGTACTTC.

The sample holds one count of this clone. The CDR3 nucleotides are TGCGCCAGCAGCCAGAATACAGGGGACACTGAAGCTTTCTTT. This sequence encodes CASSQNTGDTEAFF. The chain carries TRBV4-1 and TRBJ1-1; 7 bases fit TRBD1. Germline loops: CDR1 MGHRA, CDR2 YSYEKL. Trimming at V came to 3 bases and at J to 3 bases, leaving 4 bases not matched to a gene. This CDR3 spans 14 amino acids.

This chain uses TRBV6-6 with TRBJ1-2, with D perhaps matching TRBD1 (5 bases). The CDR3 has 14 amino acids. Trimming left V 7 bases short and J 3 bases short, with 15 bases between. Germline V CDR1 and CDR2: MNHNY, SVGAGI (reference sequence). The CDR3 sequence: CASTQGGGDYGYTF. Here the CDR3 DNA reads TGTGCCAGCACCCAGGGTGGGGGGGACTATGGCTACACCTTC.

V gene TRBV2 combines with J gene TRBJ1-6, with TRBD1 identical over 7 bases. This CDR3 has 14 residues. After removal of 3 bases from V and 7 bases from J, the junction contained 3 bases not matched to a gene. Per the germline V gene, CDR1 is SNHLY and CDR2 is FYNNEI. As DNA, the CDR3 is TGTGCCAGCAGTGACGGGACAGCAAATTCACCCCTCCACTTT. It specifies CASSDGTANSPLHF.

J is TRBJ1-6 and V is TRBV7-8; TRBD1 is a possible D gene (5 bases). Per germline, CDR1 SGHVS and CDR2 FQNEAQ. V was clipped by 7 bases and J by 6 bases, with 19 bases between them. The CDR3 consists of 16 residues. The CDR3 sequence: CASTSAQQATNSPLHF. The CDR3 DNA reads TGTGCCAGCACCTCAGCCCAACAGGCTACTAATTCACCCCTCCACTTT.

The chain is built from TRBV5-6 and TRBJ2-1, with 12 bases fitting TRBD2. Germline lookup yields CDR1 SGHDT and CDR2 YYEEEE. The junction had 3 bases not matched to a gene; V was cut back by 4 bases and J by 7 bases. The CDR3 contains 14 residues. For the CDR3, the DNA is TGTGCCAGCAGCCGGACTAGCGGGGCGAATGAGCAGTTCTTC. This encodes CASSRTSGANEQFF. The full variable domain, in which reference TRBV5-6 and TRBJ2-1 provide the parts outside the CDR3, is DAGVTQSPTHLIKTRGQQVTLRCSPKSGHDTVSWYQQALGQGPQFIFQYYEEEERQRGNFPDRFSGHQFPNYSSELNVNALLLGDSALYLCASSRTSGANEQFFGPGTRLTVL.

The J gene is TRBJ1-6, the V gene TRBV7-9; unclear D gene. V was clipped by 1 base and J by 7 bases, with 11 bases between them. In germline, CDR1 is SEHNR, CDR2 FQNEAQ (reference sequence). This CDR3 spans 15 amino acids. CDR3 DNA sequence: TGTGCCAGCAGCTTAGGGTCCCAAGCGAATTCACCCCTCCACTTT. Encoded protein: CASSLGSQANSPLHF.

The CDR3: CASSLGQGWYEQYF. In DNA form, the CDR3 reads TGCGCCAGCAGCTTAGGACAGGGCTGGTACGAGCAGTACTTC. The J gene is TRBJ2-7, the V gene TRBV5-1; 8 positions agree with TRBD1. The V gene's germline CDR1 is SGHRS and CDR2 YFSETQ. CDR3 size: 14 residues. The ends lost 2 bases at V and 4 bases at J; junction bases unmatched: 5.

This clone was recorded only once. The CDR3 DNA reads as TGCGCCAGCAGCCAGGCCCCAACAGGGTTCGGCAATCAGCCCCAGCATTTT. Translated: CASSQAPTGFGNQPQHF. The rearrangement uses TRBV4-3 and TRBJ1-5; D may be TRBD1 (6 bases). Trimming removed 3 bases at V and 2 bases at J, with 17 bases between. Germline lookup yields CDR1 LGHNA and CDR2 YSLEER. This CDR3 has 17 residues.

V usage is TRBV5-4 and J usage is TRBJ1-4; D remains unclear. The CDR3 has 13 residues. The germline V gene encodes CDR1 SGHNT and CDR2 YYREEE (reference sequence). Trimming took off 1 base at V and 8 bases at J, with 9 bases between the two ends. CDR3 residues: CASSLRQTEKLFF. CDR3 coding DNA: TGTGCCAGCAGCTTGAGGCAGACAGAAAAACTGTTTTTT.

The CDR3 reads CAIGRRQGEDTQYF. The CDR3 coding sequence is TGTGCCATTGGGCGGAGACAGGGGGAAGATACGCAGTATTTT. The genes are TRBV7-2 and TRBJ2-3, with 9 nucleotides matching TRBD1. Germline CDR1 SGHTA, CDR2 FQGNSA. The CDR3 consists of 14 residues. After removal of 10 bases from V and 5 bases from J, the junction contained 10 bases not matched to a gene.

In its sample, this clone was seen a few times. The chain joins TRBV13 to TRBJ1-2; 7 bases line up with TRBD1. Per germline, CDR1 PRHDT and CDR2 FYEKMQ (reference sequence). The CDR3 sequence is 13 residues long. After removal of 5 bases from V and 7 bases from J, the junction contained 7 bases not matched to a gene. CDR3 residues: CASSVDRYGGYTF. The CDR3 bases are TGTGCCAGCAGCGTGGACAGGTACGGTGGCTACACCTTC.

To note about this clone: Additional DNA sequences in this sample encode the identical CDR3. The chain recombines TRBV6-4 with TRBJ2-7; D remains unclear. Trimming cost V 3 bases and J 9 bases, with 6 bases left between them. This CDR3 spans 10 amino acids. Germline CDR1 MRHNA, CDR2 SNTAGT. This CDR3 is CASSEARQYF. DNA for the CDR3: TGTGCCAGCAGTGAAGCGAGGCAGTACTTC.

In its sample, this clone was seen a few times. The chain combines TRBV30 with TRBJ1-2; D gene unclear. Germline V gene lookup returns CDR1 GTSNPN and CDR2 SVGIG (reference sequence). Trimming left V 4 bases short and J 3 bases short, with 9 bases between. This CDR3 is 12 amino acids long. The DNA of the CDR3 is TGTGCCTGGACCTTATATGACTATGGCTACACCTTC. Encoded protein: CAWTLYDYGYTF.

The rearrangement joins TRBV4-1 to TRBJ1-1; D is undetermined. Trimming took off 4 bases at V and 1 base at J, with 7 bases between the two ends. CDR3 length: 13 amino acids. Germline CDR1 MGHRA, CDR2 YSYEKL. The CDR3, as DNA: TGCGCCAGCAGCCGCGGCGGGAACACTGAAGCTTTCTTT. Its protein is CASSRGGNTEAFF.

This clone was counted only a few times. V and J are TRBV25-1 and TRBJ2-7; 7 bases match TRBD2. V gave up 3 bases and J gave up 4 bases; unmatched junction bases: 6. Germline assignment: CDR1 MGHDK and CDR2 SYGVNS. The CDR3 runs to 14 residues. CDR3 protein: CASSDATSWYEQYF. DNA of the CDR3: TGTGCCAGCAGTGACGCGACTAGCTGGTACGAGCAGTACTTC.

J is TRBJ1-2 and V is TRBV18; 10 bases fit TRBD1. V was pared by 3 bases and J by 0 bases, with 7 bases of the junction left unmatched. Germline CDR1 is KGHSH and CDR2 is LQKENI. The CDR3 covers 17 residues. The CDR3 nucleotides read TGTGCCAGCTCACCTGAGACAGGGGGCAGCGCTAACTATGGCTACACCTTC. Its protein is CASSPETGGSANYGYTF. Full variable domain (remainder filled in from reference TRBV18 and TRBJ1-2): NAGVMQNPRHLVRRRGQEARLRCSPMKGHSHVYWYRQLPEEGLKFMVYLQKENIIDESGMPKERFSAEFPKEGPSILRIQQVVRGDSAAYFCASSPETGGSANYGYTFGSGTRLTVV.

This chain links TRBV7-6 with TRBJ2-5, with TRBD1 matching over 8 bases. CDR1 and CDR2 (germline): SGHVS, FNYEAQ. Losses at the gene ends were 5 bases for V and 5 bases for J; bases not matched to a gene: 16. This CDR3 region has 17 residues. CDR3 sequence: CASSRDYGQGGRETQYF. The CDR3, as DNA: TGTGCCAGCAGCCGGGATTACGGACAGGGAGGACGGGAGACCCAGTACTTC.

The chain uses TRBV27 and TRBJ1-4; 9 nucleotides agree with TRBD1. The CDR3 contains 17 residues. The germline V gene has CDR1 MNHEY and CDR2 SMNVEV (reference sequence). With 6 bases clipped from V and 6 bases from J, the junction kept 14 bases outside the gene matches. The CDR3 loop reads CASRTTPGTGRYEKLFF. Here the CDR3 DNA reads TGTGCCAGCAGGACCACACCCGGGACAGGGAGATATGAAAAACTGTTTTTT.

The V and J genes are TRBV13 and TRBJ2-1; D is ambiguous. V gave up 0 bases and J gave up 3 bases, with 6 bases separating them. This CDR3 is 14 amino acids long. The germline V gene encodes CDR1 PRHDT and CDR2 FYEKMQ (reference sequence). CDR3 sequence reads: CASSLGQYYNEQFF. The CDR3 bases are TGTGCCAGCAGCTTAGGACAGTACTACAATGAGCAGTTCTTC.

The chain links TRBV7-8 to TRBJ1-4; TRBD1 is a possible D gene (5 bases). The germline V gene encodes CDR1 SGHVS and CDR2 FQNEAQ. The CDR3 length is 16 residues. V shed 5 bases and J shed 0 bases, with 13 bases lying between them. CDR3 in DNA: TGTGCCAGCAGCCTACGTGGGGCTGCAACTAATGAAAAACTGTTTTTT. Protein: CASSLRGAATNEKLFF.

This chain connects TRBV4-1 to TRBJ1-1, with D hard to call. CDR1 is MGHRA, CDR2 YSYEKL, per germline. Trimming left V 1 base short and J 4 bases short, with 7 bases between. This CDR3 region has 13 residues. DNA for the CDR3: TGCGCCAGCAGCCAAGTGGGAGTCACTGAAGCTTTCTTT. Translated, it gives CASSQVGVTEAFF.